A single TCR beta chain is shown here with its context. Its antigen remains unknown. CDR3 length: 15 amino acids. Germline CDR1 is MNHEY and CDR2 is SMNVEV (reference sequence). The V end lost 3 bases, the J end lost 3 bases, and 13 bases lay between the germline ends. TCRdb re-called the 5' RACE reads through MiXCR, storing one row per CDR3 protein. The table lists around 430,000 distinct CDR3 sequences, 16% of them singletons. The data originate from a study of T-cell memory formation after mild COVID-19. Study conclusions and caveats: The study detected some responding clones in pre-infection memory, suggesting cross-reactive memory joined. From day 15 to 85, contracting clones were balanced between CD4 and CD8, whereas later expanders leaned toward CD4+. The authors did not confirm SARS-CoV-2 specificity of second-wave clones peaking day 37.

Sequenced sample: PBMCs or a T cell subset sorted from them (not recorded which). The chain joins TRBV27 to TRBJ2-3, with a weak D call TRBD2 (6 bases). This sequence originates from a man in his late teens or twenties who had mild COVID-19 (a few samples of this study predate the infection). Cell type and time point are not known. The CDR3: CASSFRAGRTDTQYF. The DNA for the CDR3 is TGTGCCAGCAGTTTTCGGGCAGGGAGGACAGATACGCAGTATTTT.